One and the same sample provided the 9 T cell receptor beta chains below, sequenced in a study of vaccination effects on CD4 cells after COVID-19. For these TCRs, the target antigens are not known. Before sequencing, viral peptide pools were used by the ViraFEST assay to expand antigen-specific CD4+ T cells. An approximately 10-day culture period preceded the isolation of CD4+ T cells. Sometime from March through December 2020, the person acquired a SARS-CoV-2 infection that PCR confirmed. TCRdb's table, derived via immunoSEQ multiplex PCR, lists solely in-frame clones and lacks some. The sample consists of under 70,000 clones, around 76% of them appearing once. Material: CD4+ T cells from PBMCs cultured with HIV peptides, obtained before COVID-19 vaccination. Subset denoted: HIV-1 Nef peptide pool negative control/reference culture. These receptors were obtained from a human donor who had a prior SARS-CoV-2 infection.

This clone has only a few counts. The genes are TRBV11-2 and TRBJ1-5; D uncertain. Trimming cost V 5 bases and J 6 bases, with 17 bases left between them. This CDR3 contains 15 residues. CDR1 and CDR2 from the germline V gene are SGHAT and FQNNGV. The CDR3 bases are TGTGCCAGCAGCCCCTCCTCGGGTTTCGGTCAGCCCCAGCATTTT. Its protein is CASSPSSGFGQPQHF.

The rearrangement links TRBV9 to TRBJ2-1; D remains unclear. Germline CDR1 SGDLS, CDR2 YYNGEE. The ends were cut back, 0 bases at V and 2 bases at J, with 9 bases in the middle. The CDR3 runs to 15 residues. The CDR3 coding sequence is TGTGCCAGCAGCGTAGATGGCAGTACCTACAATGAGCAGTTCTTC. Translated, it gives CASSVDGSTYNEQFF. Based on the CDR3 plus reference TRBV9 and TRBJ2-1, the full variable domain is DSGVTQTPKHLITATGQRVTLRCSPRSGDLSVYWYQQSLDQGLQFLIQYYNGEERAKGNILERFSAQQFPDLHSELNLSSLELGDSALYFCASSVDGSTYNEQFFGPGTRLTVL.

The gene calls are TRBV6-5 and TRBJ1-1; 8 bases line up with TRBD1. The V and J ends lost 0 bases and 6 bases, in that order; junction bases with no gene match: 6. CDR1 and CDR2 from the germline V gene are MNHEY and SVGAGI. This CDR3 contains 15 residues. CDR3 sequence reads: CASSYSRTGWSEAFF. The CDR3 DNA reads as TGTGCCAGCAGTTACTCGAGGACAGGGTGGTCTGAAGCTTTCTTT.

There are a few counts of this clone. For the CDR3, the DNA is TGTGCCAGAAGCCCGCGGGGGAGGACCGGGGAGCTGTTTTTT. This gives the protein CARSPRGRTGELFF. The rearrangement joins TRBV5-3 to TRBJ2-2; 7 nucleotides match TRBD2. TRBV5-3 belongs to the ORF category, with a function that is uncertain. Trimming took 4 bases from V and 5 from J; bases not matched to a gene: 5. This CDR3 region has 14 residues.

The table lists this clone with a few counts. Other nucleotide sequences in the sample specify the same CDR3. The genes are TRBV4-1 and TRBJ2-3; TRBD1 is a possible D gene (6 bases). With 1 base removed from V and 3 bases from J, the gap between germline ends came to 11 bases. The CDR3 covers 15 residues. The germline V gene has CDR1 MGHRA and CDR2 YSYEKL. The DNA of the CDR3 is TGCGCCAGCAGCCAAGCAGGGGTTAGGACAGATACGCAGTATTTT. It translates to CASSQAGVRTDTQYF.

The chain links TRBV24-1 to TRBJ2-3; TRBD2 matches 11 bases. Germline V gene lookup returns CDR1 KGHDR and CDR2 SFDVKD. V was pared by 5 bases and J by 0 bases, with 6 bases of the junction left unmatched. This CDR3 comprises 17 residues. The CDR3 bases are TGTGCCACCAGTGCCGGTAGCGGGAGGGGTAGCACAGATACGCAGTATTTT. Amino acids: CATSAGSGRGSTDTQYF.

The rearrangement joins TRBV5-4 to TRBJ2-7; D is undetermined. Between the trimmed V and J ends, which lost 1 base and 3 bases, there was a span of 11 bases. This CDR3 region has 14 residues. Germline CDR1 reads SGHNT; CDR2 reads YYREEE (reference sequence). The CDR3 loop is CASSLNRADYEQYF. The CDR3 DNA reads TGTGCCAGCAGCTTGAATAGGGCAGACTACGAGCAGTACTTC.

This rearrangement joins TRBV6-5 to TRBJ2-2; TRBD2 agrees at 7 bases. Germline V gene lookup returns CDR1 MNHEY and CDR2 SVGAGI. With V trimmed by 0 bases and J by 8 bases, 6 bases remained unmatched. This CDR3 comprises 15 residues. Here the CDR3 reads CASSYSGLTWGELFF. As DNA, the CDR3 is TGTGCCAGCAGTTACTCGGGACTAACCTGGGGGGAGCTGTTTTTT.

The chain links TRBV7-2 to TRBJ2-2; D is unclear. Germline values: CDR1 SGHTA, CDR2 FQGNSA. Trimming cost V 3 bases and J 6 bases, with 11 bases left between them. The CDR3 totals 14 residues. The CDR3 is CASSFDHNPGELFF. The CDR3 coding sequence is TGTGCCAGCAGCTTCGACCATAACCCCGGGGAGCTGTTTTTT.